Listed below are T cell receptor beta chains from one sample, sequenced in a study of blood T cells in healthy people across ages. MiXCR, applied by TCRdb to the 5' RACE reads, yields one record per CDR3 protein. The sample has almost 800,000 distinct CDR3 sequences; 58% are singletons. What was sequenced was blood. These receptors were obtained from a man aged 25 to 40 in good health. Each CDR3 is given with its conserved first and last residue. Fields, in order: CDR3 DNA, CDR3 protein, clone size, V gene, D gene, J gene. The D gene is left open where the match is weak. The listing skips clone size in some rows; elsewhere it reads once, few, many or a size class.

CDR3nt: TGCAGTGCTAGAGCCGGGACAGGGTCCAGCGAGCAGTACTTC; CDR3aa: CSARAGTGSSEQYF; abundance: -; v_gene: TRBV20-1; d_gene: TRBD1; j_gene: TRBJ2-7
CDR3nt: TGTGCCAGCAGTTCAAGTTGGGGCACAGATACGCAGTATTTT; CDR3aa: CASSSSWGTDTQYF; abundance: -; v_gene: TRBV27; d_gene: -; j_gene: TRBJ2-3
CDR3nt: TGTGCCAGCAGTTTTCGTCAGGGAACCTGCGAGCAGTACTTC; CDR3aa: CASSFRQGTCEQYF; abundance: -; v_gene: TRBV7-9; d_gene: -; j_gene: TRBJ2-7
CDR3nt: TGCAGTGCTAGCGCAACTAGCAACTACAATGAGCAGTTCTTC; CDR3aa: CSASATSNYNEQFF; abundance: -; v_gene: TRBV20-1; d_gene: -; j_gene: TRBJ2-1
CDR3nt: TGTGCCAGCAGCTTAGCCCCGACTTATGGCTACGAGCAGTACTTC; CDR3aa: CASSLAPTYGYEQYF; abundance: -; v_gene: TRBV7-8; d_gene: -; j_gene: TRBJ2-7
CDR3nt: TGCGCCAGCAGCACGGGAGGACCTTCGGACAATGAGCAGTTCTTC; CDR3aa: CASSTGGPSDNEQFF; abundance: -; v_gene: TRBV5-1; d_gene: TRBD2; j_gene: TRBJ2-1
CDR3nt: TGTGCCAGCAGGACTTCGGTTGGGGGCCTCGGTCGTGGCTACACCTTC; CDR3aa: CASRTSVGGLGRGYTF; abundance: -; v_gene: TRBV27; d_gene: -; j_gene: TRBJ1-2
CDR3nt: TGTGCCAGCAGTTTAGTGAGCTCTGGGGCCAACGTCCTGACTTTC; CDR3aa: CASSLVSSGANVLTF; abundance: many; v_gene: TRBV7-9; d_gene: -; j_gene: TRBJ2-6
CDR3nt: TGTGCCATCAGGGGGAGGGAGTCAGAAGCTTTCTTT; CDR3aa: CAIRGRESEAFF; abundance: -; v_gene: TRBV10-3; d_gene: -; j_gene: TRBJ1-1
CDR3nt: TGTGCCACCCTTCAACTAGCGGGGATTAACACAGATACGCAGTATTTT; CDR3aa: CATLQLAGINTDTQYF; abundance: -; v_gene: TRBV6-2/TRBV6-3; d_gene: TRBD2; j_gene: TRBJ2-3
CDR3nt: TGTGCCAGCAGCTTAGAGGCAGGCGACCTATCCACAGATACGCAGTATTTT; CDR3aa: CASSLEAGDLSTDTQYF; abundance: -; v_gene: TRBV11-1; d_gene: -; j_gene: TRBJ2-3
CDR3nt: TGTGCCAGCAGCCCCCAAAGCGGTGACCGAAACTATGGCTACACCTTC; CDR3aa: CASSPQSGDRNYGYTF; abundance: -; v_gene: TRBV7-2; d_gene: -; j_gene: TRBJ1-2
CDR3nt: TGTGCCAGCAGCGCCCGTCGGGTGGATCAGCCCCAGCATTTT; CDR3aa: CASSARRVDQPQHF; abundance: few; v_gene: TRBV4-2; d_gene: -; j_gene: TRBJ1-5
CDR3nt: TGTGCCAGCAGCTTAGATAGGCGGCTAGCTTGGTACGAGCAGTACTTC; CDR3aa: CASSLDRRLAWYEQYF; abundance: few; v_gene: TRBV7-2; d_gene: -; j_gene: TRBJ2-7
CDR3nt: TGTGCCAGCAGAGACTGGGTGAGGGGCAACTACGAGCAGTACTTC; CDR3aa: CASRDWVRGNYEQYF; abundance: few; v_gene: TRBV2; d_gene: -; j_gene: TRBJ2-7
CDR3nt: TGTGCCAGCAGCAAAGAAGAGACAGGGTGTGAGCAGTTCTTC; CDR3aa: CASSKEETGCEQFF; abundance: -; v_gene: TRBV21-1; d_gene: -; j_gene: TRBJ2-1
CDR3nt: TGCAGTGCCCCTAGCGGGCTCGGGGAGCTGTTTTTT; CDR3aa: CSAPSGLGELFF; abundance: -; v_gene: TRBV20-1; d_gene: TRBD2; j_gene: TRBJ2-2
CDR3nt: TGTGCCAGCAACAGGGAGGGGACGCAAAGCTCCTACGAGCAGTACTTC; CDR3aa: CASNREGTQSSYEQYF; abundance: -; v_gene: TRBV6-1; d_gene: -; j_gene: TRBJ2-7
CDR3nt: TGTGCCAGCAGGACAGACAGGGTTGGGAATTCACCCCTCCACTTT; CDR3aa: CASRTDRVGNSPLHF; abundance: -; v_gene: TRBV28; d_gene: TRBD1; j_gene: TRBJ1-6
CDR3nt: TGCAGTGCTAGAAATTGGGGGTCGGGGAACACTGAAGCTTTCTTT; CDR3aa: CSARNWGSGNTEAFF; abundance: once; v_gene: TRBV20-1; d_gene: -; j_gene: TRBJ1-1
CDR3nt: TGCGCCAGCAGCCGGAGGACCCAAGAGACCCAGTACTTC; CDR3aa: CASSRRTQETQYF; abundance: once; v_gene: TRBV4-1; d_gene: -; j_gene: TRBJ2-5
CDR3nt: TGCAGTGCTAGTTGGTCTAGCGAATATAAAGAGACCCAGTACTTC; CDR3aa: CSASWSSEYKETQYF; abundance: -; v_gene: TRBV20-1; d_gene: -; j_gene: TRBJ2-5